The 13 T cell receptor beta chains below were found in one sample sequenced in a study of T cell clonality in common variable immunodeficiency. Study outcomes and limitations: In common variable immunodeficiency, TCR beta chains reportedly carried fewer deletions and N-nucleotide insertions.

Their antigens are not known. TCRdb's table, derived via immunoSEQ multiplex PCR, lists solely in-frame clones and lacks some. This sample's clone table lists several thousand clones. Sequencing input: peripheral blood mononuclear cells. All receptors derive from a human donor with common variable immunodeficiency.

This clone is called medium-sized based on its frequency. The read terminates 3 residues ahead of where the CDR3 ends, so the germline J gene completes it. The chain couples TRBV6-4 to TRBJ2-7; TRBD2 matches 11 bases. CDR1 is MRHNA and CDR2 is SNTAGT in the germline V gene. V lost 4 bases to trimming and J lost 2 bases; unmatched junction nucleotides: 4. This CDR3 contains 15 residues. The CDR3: CASSASSGGTYEQYF. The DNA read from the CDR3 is TGTGCCAGCAGTGCCTCTAGCGGGGGGACCTACGAG.

The sequenced part of the CDR3 DNA is TGTGCCAGCTCACCAGGGCAGGCTAGCGTCGACGAG. It encodes CASSPGQASVDE. The full CDR3 sequence reads CASSPGQASVDEQYF. This chain uses TRBV18 with TRBJ2-7; D perhaps matches TRBD2 (6 bases). From the germline J gene comes the end of the CDR3, since the read stops 3 residues before it. The CDR3 consists of 15 residues. The ends were cut back, 2 bases at V and 5 bases at J, with 16 bases in the middle. Germline V gene data show CDR1 as KGHSH and CDR2 as LQKENI.

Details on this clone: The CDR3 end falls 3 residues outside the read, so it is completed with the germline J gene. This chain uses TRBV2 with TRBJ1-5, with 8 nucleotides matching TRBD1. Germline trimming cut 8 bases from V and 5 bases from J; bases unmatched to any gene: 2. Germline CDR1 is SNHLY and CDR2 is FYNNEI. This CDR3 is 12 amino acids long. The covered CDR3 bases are TGTGCCAGCGACAGGGGCTATCAGCCC. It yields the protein CASDRGYQP. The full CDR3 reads CASDRGYQPQHF.

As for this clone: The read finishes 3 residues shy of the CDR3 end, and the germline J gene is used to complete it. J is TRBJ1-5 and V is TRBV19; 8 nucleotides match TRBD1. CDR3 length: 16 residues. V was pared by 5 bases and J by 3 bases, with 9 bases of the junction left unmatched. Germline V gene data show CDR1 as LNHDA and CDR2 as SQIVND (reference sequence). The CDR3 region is CASSPPGQGPNQPQHF. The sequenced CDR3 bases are TGTGCCAGTAGTCCACCCGGACAGGGCCCCAATCAGCCC.

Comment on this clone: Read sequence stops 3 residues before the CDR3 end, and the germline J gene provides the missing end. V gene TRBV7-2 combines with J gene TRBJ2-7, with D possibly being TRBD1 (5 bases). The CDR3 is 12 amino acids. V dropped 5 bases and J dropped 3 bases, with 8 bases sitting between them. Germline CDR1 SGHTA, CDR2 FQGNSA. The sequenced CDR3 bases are TGTGCCAGCAGCCCAGGGTTCTACGAG. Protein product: CASSPGFYE. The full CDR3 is CASSPGFYEQYF.

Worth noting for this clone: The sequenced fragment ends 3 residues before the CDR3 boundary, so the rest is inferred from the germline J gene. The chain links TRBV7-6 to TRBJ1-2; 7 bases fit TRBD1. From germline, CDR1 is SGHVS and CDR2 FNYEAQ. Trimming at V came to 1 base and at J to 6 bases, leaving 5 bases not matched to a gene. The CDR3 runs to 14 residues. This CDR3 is CASSLVRTGDGYTF. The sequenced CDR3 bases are TGTGCCAGCAGCTTAGTACGGACAGGCGATGGC.

CDR3 DNA (partial): TGCAGTGCTTCGGTGAGTCGTGGCTATGGC. Protein: CSASVSRGYG. The entire CDR3 reads CSASVSRGYGYTF. V gene TRBV20-1 combines with J gene TRBJ1-2; D is ambiguous. The read finishes 3 residues shy of the CDR3 end, and the germline J gene is used to complete it. The germline gives CDR1 DFQATT, CDR2 SNEGSKA (reference sequence). Trimming left V 5 bases short and J 4 bases short, with 14 bases between. This CDR3 spans 13 amino acids.

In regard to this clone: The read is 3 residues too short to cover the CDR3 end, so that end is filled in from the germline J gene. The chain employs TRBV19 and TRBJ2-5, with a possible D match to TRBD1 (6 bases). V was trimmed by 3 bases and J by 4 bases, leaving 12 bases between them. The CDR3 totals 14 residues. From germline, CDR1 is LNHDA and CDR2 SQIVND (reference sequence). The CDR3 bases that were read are TGTGCCAGTAGTATGGCCGCAGGGGTAGAGACC. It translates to CASSMAAGVET. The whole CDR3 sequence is CASSMAAGVETQYF. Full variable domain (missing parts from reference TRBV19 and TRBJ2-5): DGGITQSPKYLFRKEGQNVTLSCEQNLNHDAMYWYRQDPGQGLRLIYYSQIVNDFQKGDIAEGYSVSREKKESFPLTVTSAQKNPTAFYLCASSMAAGVETQYFGPGTRLLVL.

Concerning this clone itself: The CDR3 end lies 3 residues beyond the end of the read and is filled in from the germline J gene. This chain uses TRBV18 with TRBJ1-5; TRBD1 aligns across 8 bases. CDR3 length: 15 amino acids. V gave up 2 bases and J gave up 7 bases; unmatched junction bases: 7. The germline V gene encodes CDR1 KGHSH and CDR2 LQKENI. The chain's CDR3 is CASSPGSGGGQPQHF. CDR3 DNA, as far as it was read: TGTGCCAGCTCACCAGGGTCAGGGGGCGGCCAGCCC.

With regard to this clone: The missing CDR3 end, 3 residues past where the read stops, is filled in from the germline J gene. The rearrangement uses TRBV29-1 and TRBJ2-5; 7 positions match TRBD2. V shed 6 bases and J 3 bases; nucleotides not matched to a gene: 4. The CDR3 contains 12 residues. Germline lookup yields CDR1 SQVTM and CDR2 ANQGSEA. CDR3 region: CSVLAWEETQYF. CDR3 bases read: TGCAGCGTACTAGCGTGGGAAGAGACC.

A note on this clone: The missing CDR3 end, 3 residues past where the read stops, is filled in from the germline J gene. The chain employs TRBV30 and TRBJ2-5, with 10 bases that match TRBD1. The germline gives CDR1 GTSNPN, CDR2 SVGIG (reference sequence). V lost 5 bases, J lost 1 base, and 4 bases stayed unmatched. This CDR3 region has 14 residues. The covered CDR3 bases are TGTGCCTGGGACAGGGGGCGAGGCCAAGAGACC. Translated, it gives CAWDRGRGQET. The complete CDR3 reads CAWDRGRGQETQYF.

The DNA read from the CDR3 is TGTGCCAGCAGTTTTACAGGCACGTGGGGCGGGGAG. This encodes CASSFTGTWGGE. The complete CDR3 sequence is CASSFTGTWGGELFF. The chain employs TRBV7-9 and TRBJ2-2; weak D call: TRBD1 (5 bases). The CDR3 end is not reached by the read, which stops 3 residues before it; the germline J gene fills it in. V dropped 6 bases and J dropped 7 bases, with 18 bases sitting between them. CDR1 SEHNR and CDR2 FQNEAQ come from the germline V gene (reference sequence). This CDR3 is built from 15 residues.

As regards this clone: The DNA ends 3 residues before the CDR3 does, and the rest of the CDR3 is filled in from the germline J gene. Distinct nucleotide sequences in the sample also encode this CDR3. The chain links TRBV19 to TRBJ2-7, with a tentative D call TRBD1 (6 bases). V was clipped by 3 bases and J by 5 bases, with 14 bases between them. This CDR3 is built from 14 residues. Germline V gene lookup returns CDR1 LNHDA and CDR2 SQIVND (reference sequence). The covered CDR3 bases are TGTGCCAGTAGTATCGGTCTCAGGGGAAACGAG. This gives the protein CASSIGLRGNE. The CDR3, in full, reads CASSIGLRGNEQYF.